This TCR beta chain derives from a study of cytomegalovirus exposure and HLA in healthy donors. For the study at large: Within an early data release were approximately 85 million unique TCRs drawn from HLA-typed donors.

This clone was found many times. Its antigen remains unknown. The PCR used 60 Vbeta and 13 Jbeta primers. Data came from immunoSEQ multiplex PCR; TCRdb stores just in-frame clones and leaves some out. This sample has some 110,000 clones, with about 12% found just once. With 0 bases removed from V and 1 base from J, the gap between germline ends came to 10 bases. This CDR3 is 15 amino acids long. Germline CDR1 and CDR2: MNHEY and SVGAGI. Study observations and caveats: For TCR beta chains, V- and J-gene trimming was later linked to a missense DCLRE1C variant. Confirmation was obtained in vitro that three CMV-associated chains are specific for CMV antigens. Most subjects had HLA-A and HLA-B alleles reportedly predicted accurately by TCR beta sequences.

V gene TRBV6-5 combines with J gene TRBJ2-7; D ambiguous. The sample was PBMCs. The source of this sequence is a man aged 35 to 55 in good health and CMV-seropositive. The CDR3 DNA sequence: TGTGCCAGCAGTTACTCGATGCTCGGTTCCTACGAGCAGTACTTC. Translation: CASSYSMLGSYEQYF.